The 5 T cell receptor beta chains below were found in one sample sequenced in a study of blood T cell repertoires in COVID-19 (dated by TCRdb to 2018 to 2021). Library generation was performed with the immunoSEQ multiplex PCR assay. Here the immuneACCESS table is served through TCRdb, limited to in-frame sequences with V and J called. Missing clones are a known gap in these copies; in checked studies unresolved V genes cover under half, and the rest lacks a known reason. This sample lists under 95,000 clones; roughly 85% were detected once. The ten largest account for approximately 5.9% of the sample. The sequenced sample consisted of peripheral blood. The origin of the receptors is a man aged 55 to 70 with acute or convalescent COVID-19.

This chain uses TRBV6-6 with TRBJ1-6; D gene ambiguous. The V gene's germline CDR1 is MNHNY and CDR2 SVGAGI (reference sequence). The CDR3 covers 15 residues. V lost 4 bases and J lost 6, with 13 bases in between. The CDR3 DNA reads as TGTGCCAGCAGTTTCACTCTGCAAGCTAATTCACCCCTCCACTTT. It yields the protein CASSFTLQANSPLHF.

The V and J genes are TRBV30 and TRBJ1-1, with 10 positions matching TRBD1. The trim removed 1 base at V and 5 bases at J, leaving 7 bases unmatched. The CDR3 runs 15 residues. The germline gives CDR1 GTSNPN, CDR2 SVGIG (reference sequence). As DNA, the CDR3 is TGTGCCTGGAGTGCTCGGGACAGGGGAGAAACTGAAGCTTTCTTT. This gives the protein CAWSARDRGETEAFF.

This chain links TRBV6-5 with TRBJ1-2; 8 bases match TRBD1. J lost 14 bases, V lost 5 bases, and 16 bases had no gene match. CDR3 length equals 14 residues. Germline values: CDR1 MNHEY, CDR2 SVGAGI. CDR3 sequence reads: CASSHAGTGLPKTF. The CDR3 DNA is TGTGCCAGCAGTCACGCCGGGACAGGCCTCCCGAAGACCTTC.

This rearrangement joins TRBV6-5 to TRBJ1-4; perhaps TRBD1 as D (5 bases). This CDR3 is built from 15 residues. Germline-derived CDR1 and CDR2 are MNHEY and SVGAGI. Trimming removed 6 bases at V and 8 bases at J, with 19 bases between. CDR3 region: CASSYARASLEKLFF. DNA for the CDR3: TGTGCCAGCAGCTACGCCAGGGCGTCACTGGAAAAACTGTTTTTT.

V is TRBV3-1 (or the pseudogene TRBV3-2) and J is TRBJ1-4; no firm D call. This CDR3 has 15 residues. Germline V gene data show CDR1 as LGHDT and CDR2 as YNNKEL (reference sequence). V was shortened by 0 bases and J by 7 bases, with 12 bases between the two germline ends. CDR3 nucleotides: TGTGCCAGCAGCCAAGATCAAGCGAGAGGTGAAAAACTGTTTTTT. Translation: CASSQDQARGEKLFF.